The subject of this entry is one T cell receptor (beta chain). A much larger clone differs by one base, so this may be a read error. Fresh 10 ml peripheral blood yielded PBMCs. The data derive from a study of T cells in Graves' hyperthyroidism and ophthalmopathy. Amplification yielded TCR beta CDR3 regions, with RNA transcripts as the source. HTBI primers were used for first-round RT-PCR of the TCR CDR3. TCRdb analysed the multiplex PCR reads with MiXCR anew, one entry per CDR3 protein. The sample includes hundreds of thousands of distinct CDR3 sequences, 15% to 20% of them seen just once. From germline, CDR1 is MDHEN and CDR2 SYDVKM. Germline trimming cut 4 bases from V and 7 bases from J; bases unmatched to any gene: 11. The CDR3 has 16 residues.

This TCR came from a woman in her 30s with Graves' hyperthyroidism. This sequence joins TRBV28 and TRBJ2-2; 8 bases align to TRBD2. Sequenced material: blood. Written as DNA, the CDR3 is TGTGCCAGCAGTTCGAGCGGGAGCGCATTAGGCGGGGAGCTGTTTTTT. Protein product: CASSSSGSALGGELFF.